Each of the 19 T cell receptor beta chains below was sequenced from the same sample in a study of blood T cell repertoires in COVID-19. The assay was immunoSEQ multiplex PCR, and TCRdb's table has in-frame clones only and misses some. The sample gives around 360,000 clones, roughly 86% of which show up once; about 2.1% is in the top ten. Input material: PBMCs or T cells enriched from blood (not recorded which). The receptors originated from a man aged 40-50 years in a cohort exposed to, infected with or recovered from COVID-19 (not recorded which).

The V call is TRBV28, the J call TRBJ1-6, with 11 positions matching TRBD1. With 6 bases clipped from V and 8 bases from J, the junction kept 3 bases outside the gene matches. The CDR3 contains 14 residues. Looked up from germline, CDR1 is MDHEN and CDR2 is SYDVKM. The CDR3 DNA follows: TGTGCCAGCAGGGGACAGGGGGGATATTCACCCCTCCACTTT. Translated: CASRGQGGYSPLHF. The variable domain in full, completed from reference TRBV28 and TRBJ1-6, reads DVKVTQSSRYLVKRTGEKVFLECVQDMDHENMFWYRQDPGLGLRLIYFSYDVKMKEKGDIPEGYSVSREKKERFSLILESASTNQTSMYLCASRGQGGYSPLHFGNGTRLTVT.

V and J are TRBV5-3 and TRBJ2-1; 16 bases fit TRBD2. TRBV5-3 is recorded as an ORF, its role being uncertain. The length of the CDR3 is 18 residues. Unmatched junction bases numbered 8, after V lost 1 base and J lost 7 bases. The CDR3 here is CARSLPAGTSGRGNEQFF. The CDR3, as DNA: TGTGCCAGAAGCTTGCCGGCCGGGACTAGCGGGAGGGGGAATGAGCAGTTCTTC.

V is TRBV9 and J is TRBJ2-3; no clear D. V was cut by 0 bases and J by 0 bases, with 11 bases left in between. Looked up from germline, CDR1 is SGDLS and CDR2 is YYNGEE. The CDR3 totals 16 residues. CDR3 loop: CASSVEAATSTDTQYF. CDR3 sequence (DNA): TGTGCCAGCAGCGTAGAGGCGGCTACTAGCACAGATACGCAGTATTTT.

This chain joins TRBV3-1 (or the pseudogene TRBV3-2) and TRBJ2-1; the D gene is possibly TRBD1 (6 bases). Germline V gives CDR1 LGHDT, CDR2 YNNKEL (reference sequence). V was clipped by 6 bases and J by 5 bases, with 17 bases between them. This CDR3 contains 15 residues. The chain's CDR3 is CASSLTGTNNNEQFF. DNA of the CDR3: TGTGCCAGCAGTTTAACCGGGACAAATAACAATGAGCAGTTCTTC.

This rearrangement joins TRBV3-1 (or the pseudogene TRBV3-2) to TRBJ2-5; the D gene is possibly TRBD1 (6 bases). The CDR3 has 14 residues. Germline assignment: CDR1 LGHDT and CDR2 YNNKEL (reference sequence). V dropped 4 bases and J dropped 2 bases, with 11 bases sitting between them. The CDR3 sequence is CASSLYRDQETQYF. CDR3 in DNA: TGTGCCAGCAGCCTCTACAGGGATCAAGAGACCCAGTACTTC.

The chain couples TRBV6-5 to TRBJ2-7; TRBD1 is a possible D gene (6 bases). This CDR3 contains 13 residues. CDR1 and CDR2 (germline): MNHEY, SVGAGI. V was clipped by 8 bases and J by 3 bases, with 14 bases between them. DNA for the CDR3: TGTGCCAGCTCACAGGGACCGATCTACGAGCAGTACTTC. The encoded protein is CASSQGPIYEQYF.

This sequence joins TRBV18 and TRBJ1-5; D unresolved. CDR1 is KGHSH, CDR2 LQKENI, per germline. Between the trimmed V and J ends, which lost 3 bases and 2 bases, there was a span of 8 bases. The CDR3 length is 14 residues. The CDR3 nucleotides read TGTGCCAGCTCACCCTCGGAGGGCAATCAGCCCCAGCATTTT. Protein sequence: CASSPSEGNQPQHF.

J is TRBJ1-3 and V is TRBV6-6; tentative D call: TRBD1 (5 bases). Germline CDR1 and CDR2: MNHNY and SVGAGI (reference sequence). The CDR3 totals 15 residues. Trimming took 0 bases from V and 3 from J, leaving 9 bases between them. This chain's CDR3 is CASSYSEGVGNTIYF. DNA for the CDR3: TGTGCCAGCAGTTACTCGGAAGGGGTTGGAAACACCATATATTTT.

The rearrangement uses TRBV5-1 and TRBJ2-3; 7 bases are a match to TRBD1. V lost 4 bases to trimming and J lost 4 bases; unmatched junction nucleotides: 6. Germline values: CDR1 SGHRS, CDR2 YFSETQ. This CDR3 has 14 residues. CDR3 loop: CASSLRQGPDTQYF. CDR3 coding DNA: TGCGCCAGCAGCCTACGACAGGGACCAGATACGCAGTATTTT.

This clone is a singleton in its sample. The rearrangement joins TRBV5-1 to TRBJ1-6; TRBD1 agrees at 8 bases. CDR1 and CDR2 (germline): SGHRS, YFSETQ. The V gene end was trimmed by 0 bases and the J gene end by 6 bases; junction bases not matched to a gene: 8. The CDR3 is 17 residues long. The CDR3 coding sequence is TGCGCCAGCAGCTTGGGACCTGAAACAGGGGGTAATTCACCCCTCCACTTT. Residues: CASSLGPETGGNSPLHF.

The CDR3, as DNA: TGTGCCAGCAGCTTGGGGGGGTCAATGTGGCCCCAGCATTTT. Translation: CASSLGGSMWPQHF. This chain connects TRBV7-9 to TRBJ1-5; D might be TRBD1 (5 bases). Trimming shortened V by 3 bases and J by 9 bases, and 15 bases separated the two germline ends. Germline CDR1 reads SEHNR; CDR2 reads FQNEAQ (reference sequence). This CDR3 is built from 14 residues.

The rearrangement joins TRBV5-4 to TRBJ2-2; TRBD1 might be the D (7 bases). Looked up from germline, CDR1 is SGHNT and CDR2 is YYREEE (reference sequence). Trimming took 0 bases from V and 4 from J, leaving 13 bases between them. The CDR3 runs to 16 residues. Written as DNA, the CDR3 is TGTGCCAGCAGCTTGGCTGGAGGGGGCATCACCGGGGAGCTGTTTTTT. It codes for CASSLAGGGITGELFF.

The chain joins TRBV2 to TRBJ1-1; the D is unclear. Germline CDR1 reads SNHLY; CDR2 reads FYNNEI. This CDR3 has 13 residues. Trimming stripped 8 bases from V and 4 bases from J, with 14 bases between. The CDR3 DNA reads TGTGCCAGCGCCGACTCGGGAGGCACTGAAGCTTTCTTT. Amino acids: CASADSGGTEAFF.

The chain uses TRBV3-1 (or the pseudogene TRBV3-2) and TRBJ2-7; D is perhaps TRBD2 (5 bases). The length of the CDR3 is 15 residues. CDR1 is LGHDT, CDR2 YNNKEL, per germline (reference sequence). The V and J ends lost 0 bases and 1 base respectively, with 10 bases between them. CDR3 amino acids: CASSQEFGGSYEQYF. The CDR3 DNA reads TGTGCCAGCAGCCAAGAATTCGGCGGGTCCTACGAGCAGTACTTC.

The chain uses TRBV7-9 and TRBJ2-4; D gene ambiguous. The CDR3 runs 16 residues. The germline V gene has CDR1 SEHNR and CDR2 FQNEAQ (reference sequence). Trimming took 6 bases from V and 8 from J, leaving 23 bases between them. DNA for the CDR3: TGTGCCAGCAGTTTCATCCCCACGGGTGTATCTGACATTCAGTACTTC. Translating gives CASSFIPTGVSDIQYF.

V usage is TRBV19 and J usage is TRBJ2-6, with D possibly being TRBD2 (7 bases). Trimming stripped 3 bases from V and 2 bases from J, with 14 bases between. CDR1 is LNHDA, CDR2 SQIVND, per germline (reference sequence). The CDR3 consists of 17 residues. The CDR3 is CASSMRGPNTGANVLTF. CDR3 coding DNA: TGTGCCAGTAGTATGCGGGGGCCCAACACTGGGGCCAACGTCCTGACTTTC. The variable domain in full, with the rest retrieved from reference TRBV19 and TRBJ2-6, is DGGITQSPKYLFRKEGQNVTLSCEQNLNHDAMYWYRQDPGQGLRLIYYSQIVNDFQKGDIAEGYSVSREKKESFPLTVTSAQKNPTAFYLCASSMRGPNTGANVLTFGAGSRLTVL.

V is TRBV5-4 and J is TRBJ1-2; D might be TRBD1 (6 bases). V was clipped by 3 bases and J by 0 bases, with 15 bases between them. In germline, CDR1 is SGHNT, CDR2 YYREEE (reference sequence). CDR3 length: 16 residues. The CDR3 DNA reads TGTGCCAGCAGCTACCCGGGACAACAAACTAACTATGGCTACACCTTC. Translated: CASSYPGQQTNYGYTF.

The chain joins TRBV13 to TRBJ2-3; 12 bases match TRBD2. V lost 6 bases to trimming and J lost 2 bases; unmatched junction nucleotides: 9. CDR1 and CDR2 from the germline V gene are PRHDT and FYEKMQ (reference sequence). The CDR3 extends over 17 amino acids. The CDR3, as DNA: TGTGCCAGCAGACGTAGACTAGCGGGAGAAGTCACAGATACGCAGTATTTT. Encoded protein: CASRRRLAGEVTDTQYF.

Comments on this clone: The same CDR3 arises from other DNA sequences in this sample as well. The chain couples TRBV27 to TRBJ1-5; D possibly corresponds to TRBD1 (6 bases). Germline V lookup: CDR1 MNHEY, CDR2 SMNVEV (reference sequence). The CDR3 runs 12 residues. Trimming shortened V by 6 bases and J by 4 bases, and 7 bases separated the two germline ends. The chain's CDR3 is CASRQGNQPQHF. The CDR3 DNA follows: TGTGCCAGCAGACAGGGTAATCAGCCCCAGCATTTT.